Detailed here is one T cell receptor beta chain. Its specificity is not known. This CDR3 comprises 18 residues. Germline assignment: CDR1 SQVTM and CDR2 ANQGSEA. V lost 6 bases to trimming and J lost 5 bases; unmatched junction nucleotides: 22. No CMV serostatus was recorded for this donor. This sample was taken from a study of cytomegalovirus exposure and HLA in healthy donors. Whole-study results and caveats: As was reported, the HLA-A and HLA-B alleles of most subjects were accurately predicted from TCR beta sequences. In a later analysis, at a false discovery rate of 0.05, roughly 18,000 TCR beta sequences were associated with HLA alleles.

Both 60 Vbeta primers and 13 Jbeta primers went into the PCR. This table comes from immunoSEQ multiplex PCR, and its TCRdb copy is limited to in-frame clones, with some not included. The sample gives some 60,000 clones, about 80% of which show up once; roughly 1.6% is in the top ten. This TCR came from a human donor in good health. What was sequenced was PBMCs. The chain employs TRBV29-1 and TRBJ2-5, with TRBD2 matching over 9 bases. CDR3 sequence (DNA): TGCAGCGTCGGAGGGGTGGCGGGAGGGCCCCCCTACGGGGAGACCCAGTACTTC. This translates into CSVGGVAGGPPYGETQYF.